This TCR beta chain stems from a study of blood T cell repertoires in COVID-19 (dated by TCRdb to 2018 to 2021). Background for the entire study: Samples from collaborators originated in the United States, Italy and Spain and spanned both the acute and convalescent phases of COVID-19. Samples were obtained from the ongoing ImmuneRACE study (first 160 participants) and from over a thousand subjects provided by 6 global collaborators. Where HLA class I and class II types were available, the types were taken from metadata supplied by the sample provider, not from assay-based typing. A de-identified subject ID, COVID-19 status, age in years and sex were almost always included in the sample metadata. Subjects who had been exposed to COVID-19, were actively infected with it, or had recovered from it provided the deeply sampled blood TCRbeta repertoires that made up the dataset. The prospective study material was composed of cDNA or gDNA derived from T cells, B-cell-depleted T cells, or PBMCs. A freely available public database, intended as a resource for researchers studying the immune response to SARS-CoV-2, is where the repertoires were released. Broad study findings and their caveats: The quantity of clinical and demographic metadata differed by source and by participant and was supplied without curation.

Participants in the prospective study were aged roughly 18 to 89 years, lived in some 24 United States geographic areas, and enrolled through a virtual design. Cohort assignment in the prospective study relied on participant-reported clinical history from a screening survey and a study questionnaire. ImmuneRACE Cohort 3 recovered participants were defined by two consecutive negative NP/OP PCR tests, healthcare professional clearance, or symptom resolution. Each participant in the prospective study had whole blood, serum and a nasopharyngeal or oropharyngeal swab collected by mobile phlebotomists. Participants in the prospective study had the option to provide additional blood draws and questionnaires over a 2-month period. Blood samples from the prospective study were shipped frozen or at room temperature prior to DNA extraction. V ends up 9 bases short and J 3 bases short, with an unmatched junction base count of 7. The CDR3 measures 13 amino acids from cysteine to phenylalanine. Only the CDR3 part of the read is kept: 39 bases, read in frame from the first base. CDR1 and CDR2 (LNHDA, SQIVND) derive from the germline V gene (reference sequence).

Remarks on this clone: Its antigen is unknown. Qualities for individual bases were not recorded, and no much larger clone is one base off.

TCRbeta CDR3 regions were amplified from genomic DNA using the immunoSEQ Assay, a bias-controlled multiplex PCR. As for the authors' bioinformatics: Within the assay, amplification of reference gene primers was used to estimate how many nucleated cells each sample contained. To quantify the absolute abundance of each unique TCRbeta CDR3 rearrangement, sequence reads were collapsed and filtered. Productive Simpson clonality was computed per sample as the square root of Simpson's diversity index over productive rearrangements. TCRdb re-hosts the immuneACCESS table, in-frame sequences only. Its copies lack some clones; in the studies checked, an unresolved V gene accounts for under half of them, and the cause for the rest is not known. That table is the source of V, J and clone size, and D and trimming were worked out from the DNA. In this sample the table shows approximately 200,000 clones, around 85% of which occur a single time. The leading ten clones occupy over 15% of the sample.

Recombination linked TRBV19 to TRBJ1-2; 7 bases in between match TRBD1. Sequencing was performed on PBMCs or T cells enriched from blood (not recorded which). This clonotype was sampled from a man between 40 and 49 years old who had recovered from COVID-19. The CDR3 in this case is CASLGQTDYGYTF. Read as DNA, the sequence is TGTGCCAGCTTGGGACAGACCGACTATGGCTACACCTTC.